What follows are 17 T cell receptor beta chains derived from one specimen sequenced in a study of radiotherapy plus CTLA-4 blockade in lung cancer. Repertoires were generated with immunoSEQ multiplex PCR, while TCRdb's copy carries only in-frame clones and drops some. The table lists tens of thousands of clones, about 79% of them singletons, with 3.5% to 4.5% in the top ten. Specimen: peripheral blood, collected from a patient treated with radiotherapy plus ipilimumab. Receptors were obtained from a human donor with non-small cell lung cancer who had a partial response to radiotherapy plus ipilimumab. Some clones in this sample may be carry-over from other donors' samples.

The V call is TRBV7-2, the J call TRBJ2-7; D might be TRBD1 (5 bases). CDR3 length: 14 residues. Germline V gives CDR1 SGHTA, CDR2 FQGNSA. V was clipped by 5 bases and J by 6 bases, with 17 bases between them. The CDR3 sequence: CASSPPGQIAEQYF. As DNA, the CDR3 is TGTGCCAGCAGCCCCCCAGGGCAAATCGCCGAGCAGTACTTC.

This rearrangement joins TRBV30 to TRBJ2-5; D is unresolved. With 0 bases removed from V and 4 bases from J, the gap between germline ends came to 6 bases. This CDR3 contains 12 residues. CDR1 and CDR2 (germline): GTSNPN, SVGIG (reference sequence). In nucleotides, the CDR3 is TGTGCCTGGAGTGTTATACTAGAGACCCAGTACTTC. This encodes CAWSVILETQYF.

The DNA for the CDR3 is TGTGCCAGCAGACCGTTAGCAACTAATGAAAAACTGTTTTTT. Its protein is CASRPLATNEKLFF. The chain carries TRBV5-5 and TRBJ1-4; D gene unclear. V lost 5 bases and J lost 0, with 8 bases in between. CDR1 SGHKS and CDR2 YYEKEE come from the germline V gene (reference sequence). CDR3 length equals 14 residues.

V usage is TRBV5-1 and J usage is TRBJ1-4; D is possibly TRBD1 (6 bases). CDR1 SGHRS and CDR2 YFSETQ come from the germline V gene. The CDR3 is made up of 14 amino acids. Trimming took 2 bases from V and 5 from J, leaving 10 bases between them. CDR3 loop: CASSFLQGNEKLFF. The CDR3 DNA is TGCGCCAGCAGCTTCCTACAGGGCAATGAAAAACTGTTTTTT. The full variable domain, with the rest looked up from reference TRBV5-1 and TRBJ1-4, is KAGVTQTPRYLIKTRGQQVTLSCSPISGHRSVSWYQQTPGQGLQFLFEYFSETQRNKGNFPGRFSGRQFSNSRSEMNVSTLELGDSALYLCASSFLQGNEKLFFGSGTQLSVL.

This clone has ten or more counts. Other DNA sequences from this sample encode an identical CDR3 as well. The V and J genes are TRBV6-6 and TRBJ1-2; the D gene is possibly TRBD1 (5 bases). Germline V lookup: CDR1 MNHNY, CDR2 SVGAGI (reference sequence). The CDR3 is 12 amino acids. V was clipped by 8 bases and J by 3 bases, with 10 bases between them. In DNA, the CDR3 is TGTGCCAGCCATCGGGGGGACTATGGCTACACCTTC. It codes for CASHRGDYGYTF.

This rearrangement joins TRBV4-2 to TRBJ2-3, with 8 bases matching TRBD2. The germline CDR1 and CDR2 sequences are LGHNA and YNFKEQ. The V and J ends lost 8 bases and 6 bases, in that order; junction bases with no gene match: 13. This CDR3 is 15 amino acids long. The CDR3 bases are TGTGCCAGCGCCGGCCAGCGGGGGCTCGGGGATACGCAGTATTTT. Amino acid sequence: CASAGQRGLGDTQYF.

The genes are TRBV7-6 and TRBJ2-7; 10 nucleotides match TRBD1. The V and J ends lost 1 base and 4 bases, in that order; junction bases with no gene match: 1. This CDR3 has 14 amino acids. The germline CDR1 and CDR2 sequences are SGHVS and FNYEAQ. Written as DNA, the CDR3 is TGTGCCAGCAGCTTAGGGGGACAGGGGTACGAGCAGTACTTC. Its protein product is CASSLGGQGYEQYF.

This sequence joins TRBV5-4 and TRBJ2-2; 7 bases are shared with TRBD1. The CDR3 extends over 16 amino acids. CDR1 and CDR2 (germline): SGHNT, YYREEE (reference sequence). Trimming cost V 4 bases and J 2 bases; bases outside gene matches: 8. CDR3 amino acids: CASSRGQDFNTGELFF. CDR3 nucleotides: TGTGCCAGCAGCCGAGGACAGGATTTTAACACCGGGGAGCTGTTTTTT. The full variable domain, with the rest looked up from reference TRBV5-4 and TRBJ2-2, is ETGVTQSPTHLIKTRGQQVTLRCSSQSGHNTVSWYQQALGQGPQFIFQYYREEENGRGNFPPRFSGLQFPNYSSELNVNALELDDSALYLCASSRGQDFNTGELFFGEGSRLTVL.

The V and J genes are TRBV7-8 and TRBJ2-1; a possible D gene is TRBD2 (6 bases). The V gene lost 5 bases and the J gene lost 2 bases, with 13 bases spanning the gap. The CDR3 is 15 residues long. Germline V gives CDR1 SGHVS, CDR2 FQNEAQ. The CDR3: CASSRQGLAYNEQFF. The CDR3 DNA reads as TGTGCCAGCAGCCGTCAGGGACTTGCCTACAATGAGCAGTTCTTC.

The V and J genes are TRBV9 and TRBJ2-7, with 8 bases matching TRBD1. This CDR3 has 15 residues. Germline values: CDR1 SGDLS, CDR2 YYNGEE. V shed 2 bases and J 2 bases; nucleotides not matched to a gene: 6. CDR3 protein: CASSVDPGGPYEQYF. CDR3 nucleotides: TGTGCCAGCAGCGTGGACCCAGGGGGCCCCTACGAGCAGTACTTC.

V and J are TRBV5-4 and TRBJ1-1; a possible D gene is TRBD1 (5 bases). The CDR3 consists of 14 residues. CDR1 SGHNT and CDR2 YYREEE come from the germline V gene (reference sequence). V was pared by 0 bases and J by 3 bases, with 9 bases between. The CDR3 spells CASSLDRGYTEAFF. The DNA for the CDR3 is TGTGCCAGCAGCTTGGATCGGGGGTACACTGAAGCTTTCTTT.

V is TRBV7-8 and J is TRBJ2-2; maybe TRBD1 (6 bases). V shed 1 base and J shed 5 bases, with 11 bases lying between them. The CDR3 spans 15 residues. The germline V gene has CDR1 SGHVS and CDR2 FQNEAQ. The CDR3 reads CASSLVQRGTGELFF. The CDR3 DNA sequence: TGTGCCAGCAGCTTAGTGCAGAGGGGGACCGGGGAGCTGTTTTTT.

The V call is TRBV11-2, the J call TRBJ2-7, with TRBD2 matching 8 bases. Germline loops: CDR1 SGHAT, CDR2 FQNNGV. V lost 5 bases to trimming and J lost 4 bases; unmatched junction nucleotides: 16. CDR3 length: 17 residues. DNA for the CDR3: TGTGCCAGCAGCCACTCGTCCCGGGTCGGGAGGGGATACGAGCAGTACTTC. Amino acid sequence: CASSHSSRVGRGYEQYF. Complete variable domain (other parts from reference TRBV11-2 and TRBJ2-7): EAGVAQSPRYKIIEKRQSVAFWCNPISGHATLYWYQQILGQGPKLLIQFQNNGVVDDSQLPKDRFSAERLKGVDSTLKIQPAKLEDSAVYLCASSHSSRVGRGYEQYFGPGTRLTVT.

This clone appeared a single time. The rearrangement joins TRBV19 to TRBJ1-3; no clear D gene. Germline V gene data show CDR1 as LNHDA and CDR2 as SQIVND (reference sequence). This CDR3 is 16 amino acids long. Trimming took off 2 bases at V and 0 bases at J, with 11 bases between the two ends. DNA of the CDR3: TGTGCCAGTAGTATAATTGGAGATGCCTCTGGAAACACCATATATTTT. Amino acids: CASSIIGDASGNTIYF.

The CDR3 nucleotides are TGTGCCAGCAGTGCGGGACTCGACAGTAATGAGCAGTTCTTC. It is translated as CASSAGLDSNEQFF. This chain connects TRBV6-4 to TRBJ2-1, with a possible D match to TRBD2 (6 bases). Trimming left V 4 bases short and J 7 bases short, with 14 bases between. The CDR3 contains 14 residues. The germline V gene encodes CDR1 MRHNA and CDR2 SNTAGT.

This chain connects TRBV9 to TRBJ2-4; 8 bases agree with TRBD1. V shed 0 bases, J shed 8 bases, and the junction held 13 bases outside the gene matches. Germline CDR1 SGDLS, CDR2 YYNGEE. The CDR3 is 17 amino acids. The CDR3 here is CASSVEERRQGRYIQYF. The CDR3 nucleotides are TGTGCCAGCAGCGTAGAGGAGAGGCGACAGGGGAGGTACATTCAGTACTTC.

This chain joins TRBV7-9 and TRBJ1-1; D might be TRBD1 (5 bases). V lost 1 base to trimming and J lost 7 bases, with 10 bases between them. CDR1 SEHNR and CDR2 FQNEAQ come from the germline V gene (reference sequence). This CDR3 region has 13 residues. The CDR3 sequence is CASSLGGPNEAFF. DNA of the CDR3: TGTGCCAGCAGCTTAGGGGGCCCTAATGAAGCTTTCTTT.